These 26 T cell receptor beta chains originate from one sample sequenced in a study of metastatic and nonmetastatic thyroid tumors. Not a single patient had been given any form of treatment at any point before undergoing thyroid surgery. TCRdb recomputed clones from the PCR reads via MiXCR. Counted here are 60,000 to 75,000 clones, more than 3.5% occurring once; the ten biggest clones make up 20% to 25%. Sequenced input: blood. The receptor source for this set is a female donor with papillary thyroid cancer or a benign thyroid nodule (not recorded which). Some clones in this sample may be carry-over from other donors' samples.

This clone was counted many times. This chain links TRBV28 with TRBJ1-6; a possible D gene is TRBD1 (5 bases). The germline V gene has CDR1 MDHEN and CDR2 SYDVKM. The CDR3 loop spans 16 amino acids. Trimming cost V 7 bases and J 4 bases, with 17 bases left between them. The CDR3 DNA reads TGTGCCAGCAAAGGGTGGGGAGGGGATTATAATTCACCCCTCCACTTT. Encoded protein: CASKGWGGDYNSPLHF.

On this clone itself: A much larger clone lies one base from this, so it may be a read error. The chain uses TRBV4-1 and TRBJ1-2; TRBD1 agrees at 7 bases. V shed 5 bases, J shed 6 bases, and the junction held 15 bases outside the gene matches. This CDR3 region has 16 residues. Germline loops: CDR1 MGHRA, CDR2 YSYEKL. CDR3 bases: TGCGCCAGCAGCACTCAAAGTGTTCGACAGGGTGATGGCTACACCTTC. It yields the protein CASSTQSVRQGDGYTF.

About this clone itself: At one end the junction does not follow the germline gene, possibly because of a read error. This chain connects TRBV28 to TRBJ1-5; a weak D match, TRBD1 (5 bases). The CDR3 is made up of 14 amino acids. Germline V CDR1 and CDR2: MDHEN, SYDVKM. The CDR3 DNA reads as TGTACCAGCACGGGGACCTATATCAATCAGCCCCAGCATTTT. Amino acids: CTSTGTYINQPQHF.

V and J are TRBV6-1 and TRBJ1-5; maybe TRBD1 (5 bases). Germline V gene sequence: CDR1 MNHNS, CDR2 SASEGT. The CDR3 runs to 12 residues. Trimming removed 6 bases at V and 6 bases at J, with 9 bases between. The CDR3 bases are TGTGCCAGCAGCTCAGGGTCTCAGCCCCAGCATTTT. Translated, it gives CASSSGSQPQHF.

By share of the sample, this clone is medium-sized. The V gene is TRBV12-3 or TRBV12-4, the J gene TRBJ1-5; 7 positions match TRBD1. This CDR3 has 15 residues. V trimming: 3 bases; J trimming: 4 bases; junction bases outside the gene matches: 6. The CDR3 sequence is CASSLTGSRNQPQHF. CDR3 nucleotide sequence: TGTGCCAGCAGTTTGACAGGGTCTAGAAATCAGCCCCAGCATTTT.

This clone showed up many times. The chain couples TRBV28 to TRBJ1-5; no clear D. Germline V gene data show CDR1 as MDHEN and CDR2 as SYDVKM. This CDR3 region has 14 residues. The germline V and J ends were trimmed by 2 bases and 3 bases, with 8 bases remaining between them. This chain's CDR3 is CASSLTRDNQPQHF. CDR3 DNA: TGTGCCAGCAGTTTAACGAGGGACAATCAGCCCCAGCATTTT.

This clone was recorded at least ten times. The chain joins TRBV19 to TRBJ2-7, with 7 bases identical to TRBD1. The germline gives CDR1 LNHDA, CDR2 SQIVND (reference sequence). Trimming at V came to 3 bases and at J to 2 bases, leaving 4 bases not matched to a gene. The CDR3 loop spans 14 amino acids. DNA of the CDR3: TGTGCCAGTAGTATTACGACAGGGCCCTACGAGCAGTACTTC. Translating it yields CASSITTGPYEQYF.

The sample holds many counts of this clone. No conserved phenylalanine or tryptophan is present at the end of the CDR3, so a read error is the likely explanation. The chain recombines TRBV20-1 with TRBJ1-5; D is possibly TRBD1 (5 bases). This CDR3 is built from 15 residues. Germline values: CDR1 DFQATT, CDR2 SNEGSKA (reference sequence). With 2 bases removed from V and 2 bases from J, the gap between germline ends came to 13 bases. The CDR3 spells CSARWGGSGNQPQHL. For the CDR3, the DNA is TGCAGTGCTAGATGGGGGGGTAGTGGCAATCAGCCCCAGCATCTT.

This clone was found many times. The V and J genes are TRBV6-1 and TRBJ2-3; TRBD2 matches 11 bases. The trim removed 7 bases at V and 0 bases at J, leaving 3 bases unmatched. The CDR3 totals 15 residues. The V gene's germline CDR1 is MNHNS and CDR2 SASEGT. CDR3 residues: CASTGTSGSTDTQYF. The CDR3, as DNA: TGTGCCAGCACCGGGACTAGCGGAAGCACAGATACGCAGTATTTT.

J is TRBJ1-5 and V is TRBV19; no firm D call. This CDR3 is built from 15 residues. The V end lost 7 bases, the J end lost 6 bases, and 19 bases lay between the germline ends. CDR1 and CDR2 (germline): LNHDA, SQIVND (reference sequence). The CDR3 sequence is CASTPRGRASQPQHF. The CDR3 DNA is TGTGCCAGTACCCCAAGAGGGAGGGCAAGTCAGCCCCAGCATTTT.

A few counts support this clone. The chain recombines TRBV27 with TRBJ1-2; 9 bases are a match to TRBD1. The J segment lost 4 bases and the V segment lost 9 bases, leaving 6 bases of the junction unmatched. There are 13 residues in the CDR3. Germline-derived CDR1 and CDR2 are MNHEY and SMNVEV (reference sequence). This chain's CDR3 is CASTTGGAYGYTF. The CDR3 region has the DNA TGTGCCAGTACGACAGGGGGGGCCTATGGCTACACCTTC.

The rearrangement links TRBV5-1 to TRBJ1-1; 10 bases line up with TRBD1. The CDR3 loop spans 14 amino acids. The trim removed 1 base at V and 11 bases at J, leaving 8 bases unmatched. CDR1 is SGHRS and CDR2 is YFSETQ in the germline V gene. The CDR3 loop reads CASSLTGTGAGAFF. DNA of the CDR3: TGCGCCAGCAGCTTGACCGGGACAGGGGCTGGGGCTTTCTTT.

This clone showed up many times. The chain's CDR3 is CASSLLGGHAGELFF. The CDR3 DNA reads as TGTGCCAGCAGCCTCCTCGGGGGGCATGCCGGGGAGCTGTTTTTT. The chain employs TRBV5-5 and TRBJ2-2; weak D call: TRBD2 (7 bases). V dropped 4 bases and J dropped 6 bases, with 16 bases sitting between them. The CDR3 extends over 15 amino acids. CDR1 SGHKS and CDR2 YYEKEE come from the germline V gene (reference sequence).

This clone was recorded many times. This chain joins TRBV27 and TRBJ2-3; no clear D gene. This CDR3 has 13 amino acids. Trimming left V 5 bases short and J 8 bases short, with 14 bases between. CDR1 and CDR2 from the germline V gene are MNHEY and SMNVEV (reference sequence). CDR3 nucleotide sequence: TGTGCCAGCAGTGTACCTCCGCGTGGTACGCAGTATTTT. Protein: CASSVPPRGTQYF.

This clone turned up a few times. The chain recombines TRBV20-1 with TRBJ1-1; no reliable D call. The germline V and J ends were trimmed by 2 bases and 7 bases, with 14 bases remaining between them. The CDR3 is 13 amino acids. Per germline, CDR1 DFQATT and CDR2 SNEGSKA (reference sequence). The CDR3: CSARTLEGNEAFF. The CDR3 DNA reads as TGCAGTGCTAGAACATTGGAGGGAAATGAAGCTTTCTTT.

Ten or more counts support this clone. The rearrangement links TRBV6-2 or TRBV6-3 to TRBJ2-7; D is undetermined. Germline V gives CDR1 MNHEY, CDR2 SVGEGT. V lost 7 bases to trimming and J lost 3 bases, with 4 bases between them. This CDR3 comprises 10 residues. CDR3 DNA sequence: TGTGCCAGCAAGCACTACGAGCAGTACTTC. This gives the protein CASKHYEQYF.

This clone has ten or more counts. CDR3 loop: CSARDQTVETQYF. In nucleotides, the CDR3 is TGCAGTGCTAGAGATCAAACGGTAGAGACCCAGTACTTC. V usage is TRBV20-1 and J usage is TRBJ2-5; no clear D gene. The V gene lost 0 bases and the J gene lost 4 bases, with 9 bases spanning the gap. This CDR3 comprises 13 residues. Germline values: CDR1 DFQATT, CDR2 SNEGSKA (reference sequence).

With respect to this clone: A junction boundary mismatches the germline segment, possibly from a read error. The chain carries TRBV7-3 and TRBJ2-5, with D perhaps matching TRBD1 or TRBD2 (6 bases each). Germline CDR1 SGHTA, CDR2 FQGTGA. The length of the CDR3 is 14 residues. CDR3 loop: CPSSPVGAGETQYF. The CDR3 coding sequence is TGTCCCAGCAGCCCTGTGGGGGCGGGGGAGACCCAGTACTTC.

The table lists this clone with a few counts. The rearrangement joins TRBV28 to TRBJ2-1, with 8 bases matching TRBD2. V gave up 5 bases and J gave up 9 bases; unmatched junction bases: 12. In germline, CDR1 is MDHEN, CDR2 SYDVKM. The CDR3 extends over 15 amino acids. CDR3 sequence (DNA): TGTGCCAGCAGTCTTAGCGGGAATGCTGGGGCTGAGCAGTTCTTC. Protein sequence: CASSLSGNAGAEQFF.

This clone was observed many times. The J gene is TRBJ2-3, the V gene TRBV5-1, with 9 nucleotides matching TRBD2. The J segment lost 5 bases and the V segment lost 2 bases, leaving 12 bases of the junction unmatched. Germline V gene sequence: CDR1 SGHRS, CDR2 YFSETQ. There are 17 residues in the CDR3. The CDR3 DNA reads TGCGCCAGCAGCTTACTAGCGGGTGGGCTGAACGGAGATACGCAGTATTTT. Amino acids: CASSLLAGGLNGDTQYF. The full variable domain, its missing parts supplied by reference TRBV5-1 and TRBJ2-3, is KAGVTQTPRYLIKTRGQQVTLSCSPISGHRSVSWYQQTPGQGLQFLFEYFSETQRNKGNFPGRFSGRQFSNSRSEMNVSTLELGDSALYLCASSLLAGGLNGDTQYFGPGTRLTVL.

As to this clone: A much more abundant neighbour one base away suggests this may be a read error. Here the CDR3 reads CAWRGDLDREQFF. DNA of the CDR3: TGTGCCTGGAGAGGGGACCTAGACAGGGAGCAGTTCTTC. The chain carries TRBV30 and TRBJ2-1; the D gene is possibly TRBD1 (6 bases). Deletions cut 3 bases from V and 10 bases from J, with 16 bases between. From germline, CDR1 is GTSNPN and CDR2 SVGIG (reference sequence). CDR3 length: 13 amino acids.

This clone was recorded at least ten times. The rearrangement joins TRBV20-1 to TRBJ1-5; unclear D gene. V was cut by 3 bases and J by 4 bases, with 10 bases left in between. CDR1 and CDR2 from the germline V gene are DFQATT and SNEGSKA (reference sequence). The CDR3 has 13 residues. The CDR3 bases are TGCAGTGCTAGGGAGGTGATTAATCAGCCCCAGCATTTT. Amino acids: CSAREVINQPQHF.

This clone has just a few counts. A much larger clone is a single base away; this may be a read error. This chain joins TRBV7-9 and TRBJ2-1; D remains ambiguous. The V end was cut by 4 bases, the J end by 14 bases, with 12 bases between. The CDR3 spans 11 residues. Germline loops: CDR1 SEHNR, CDR2 FQNEAQ (reference sequence). Here the CDR3 reads CASSSKGSEFF. CDR3 coding DNA: TGTGCCAGCAGCTCGAAGGGTAGTGAGTTCTTC.

This clone was seen ten or more times. This chain uses TRBV2 with TRBJ2-1; D call uncertain. CDR1 SNHLY and CDR2 FYNNEI come from the germline V gene. V lost 7 bases and J lost 4, with 11 bases in between. The CDR3 has 13 residues. CDR3 sequence: CASMSDPYNEQFF. As DNA, the CDR3 is TGTGCCAGCATGTCCGATCCTTACAATGAGCAGTTCTTC. The full variable domain, in which reference TRBV2 and TRBJ2-1 provide the parts outside the CDR3, is EPEVTQTPSHQVTQMGQEVILRCVPISNHLYFYWYRQILGQKVEFLVSFYNNEISEKSEIFDDQFSVERPDGSNFTLKIRSTKLEDSAMYFCASMSDPYNEQFFGPGTRLTVL.

This clone has ten or more counts. The CDR3 DNA sequence: TGTGCCAGCAGGGAGACAGGGCCGAACACCGGGGAGCTGTTTTTT. Amino acids: CASRETGPNTGELFF. The V call is TRBV28, the J call TRBJ2-2, with 7 bases identical to TRBD1. V dropped 6 bases and J dropped 0; count of bases not matched to a gene: 4. CDR1 and CDR2 (germline): MDHEN, SYDVKM. This CDR3 is 15 amino acids long.

This clone was seen at least ten times. DNA for the CDR3: TGTGCCAGCAGCCGGCATCAGGGGGCGCGAGGCTACACCTTC. Its translation: CASSRHQGARGYTF. The chain links TRBV3-1 to TRBJ1-2; 8 positions agree with TRBD1. The CDR3 length is 14 residues. Trimming cost V 4 bases and J 8 bases; bases outside gene matches: 9. Germline V lookup: CDR1 LGHDT, CDR2 YNNKEL (reference sequence).